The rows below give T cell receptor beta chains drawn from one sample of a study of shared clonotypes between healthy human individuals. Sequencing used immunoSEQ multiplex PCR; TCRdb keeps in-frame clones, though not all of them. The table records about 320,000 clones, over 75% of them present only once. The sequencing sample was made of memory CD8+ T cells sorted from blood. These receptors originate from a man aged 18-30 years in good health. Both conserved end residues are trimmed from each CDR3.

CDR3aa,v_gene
ASSLDNPTGELF,TRBV27
ASSFLGPNYREQY,TRBV5-6
ASSLAAGVYNEQF,TRBV7-7
ASSGFGDRDIHEQY,TRBV5-4
ASSHSSRSNSPLH,TRBV4-1
ASSLSAPYQVEDTIY,TRBV5-1
ASSPHRDQETQY,TRBV7-2
ASSPTGIRTDTQY,TRBV28
ATSRESTSGSTDTQY,TRBV15
ARRQVIPNSPLH,TRBV2
ASSPDPTGYRETQY,TRBV5-1
ASSQDWGTVGNYEQY,TRBV4-1
ASSASPWDEQY,TRBV10-1
ASSDSKGALF,TRBV6-4
ASSPQGAPGAGELF,TRBV4-1
ASSPGGSYEQY,TRBV6-5
ASRGTGNSPLH,TRBV12-5
ASSDVSSGANVLT,TRBV2
ASSQELGGYNEQF,TRBV4-3
ASSGGSSTEAF,TRBV9
ASSNEDGYTDTQY,TRBV6-5
AWSPEDSNQPQH,TRBV30
ASSQDRTGISPLH,TRBV4-1
ASEGEQGAYEQY,TRBV7-9
ASSPGGNEQY,TRBV5-8
ATSRYPHRAYTNTGELF,TRBV15
ASSSQFSSGNTIY,TRBV11-2
ASSASGGTETQY,TRBV2
ASSSRGSGAGELF,TRBV7-8
ASSQDGGRSIAKNIQY,TRBV4-1
ASSPSLLLHEQF,TRBV5-6
ASSAKPRASWEETQY,TRBV9
ASSESGDSANEQY,TRBV2
ASLAGGFSGANVLT,TRBV27
ASSYTGTGTGYT,TRBV7-9
ASSEAQGQPQH,TRBV2
ASSLMGYGYT,TRBV7-9
ASSVAAAHYEQY,TRBV9
ASSLGTVETQY,TRBV11-3
AISEGSPHTEAF,TRBV10-3
ASRTGWGTGELF,TRBV5-6
ASRAPESPLH,TRBV7-6
ASSEDWGTEAF,TRBV6-1
ASSPDSVGYT,TRBV11-2
ASSQEGAFQPQH,TRBV4-1
ASSPTDSDYEQY,TRBV7-9
ASSIGTGRNEKLF,TRBV27
ASSLQESSYEQY,TRBV7-9
ARPLEGQGYGYT,TRBV2
ASSYSGGPNEQF,TRBV6-6
ASSLIPNTEAF,TRBV11-2
ASSGGEGAIGKLF,TRBV4-1
ASGTGSYEQY,TRBV6-5
ASSYSIRGQNSPLH,TRBV6-5
ASSSVGDSPLH,TRBV10-1
ASRASSTDTQY,TRBV4-1
ASSLADRENGYT,TRBV28
ASTAGDPGGETQY,TRBV7-9
ASSDTGFEAF,TRBV28
ASSQEAGGAFGAF,TRBV4-1